Described below is a single TCR beta chain sequence and its context. What it binds is not known. Germline V gene data show CDR1 as LGHNA and CDR2 as YSLEER. V was clipped by 1 base and J by 2 bases, with 8 bases between them. This CDR3 has 14 amino acids. TCRdb re-analysed the RT-PCR reads in MiXCR, keeping a single row per CDR3 protein. The sample lists a few hundred thousand distinct CDR3 sequences, 20% to 25% occurring once. This record belongs to a study of response to subunit inactivated influenza vaccine. General study findings and limits: T cells newly recruited by each seasonal influenza vaccination are few, the authors suggested.

The specimen was PBMCs from blood, collected less than 22 months after vaccination. The V gene is TRBV4-3, the J gene TRBJ1-1; no clear D gene. This receptor was obtained from a man between 50 and 70 years old who received an inactivated influenza vaccine. CDR3: CASSQVGKNTEAFF. The CDR3 nucleotides are TGCGCCAGCAGCCAAGTTGGTAAAAACACTGAAGCTTTCTTT.